The rows below give T cell receptor beta chains drawn from one sample of a study of T-cell memory formation after mild COVID-19. TCRdb reprocessed the 5' RACE reads via MiXCR and lists one record per CDR3 protein. The sample holds fewer than 300,000 distinct CDR3 sequences, roughly 18% seen once. Material: PBMCs or a T cell subset sorted from them (not recorded which). Every receptor here comes from a man aged 18 to 30 who had mild COVID-19 (a few samples of this study predate the infection). Cell type and time point are not known. The CDR3 runs from the conserved cysteine through the conserved F or W. D genes are given only for firm matches. Clone sizes are given selectively: once, few, many, or a class where the clone is expanded.

j_call | clone_size | d_call | v_call | cdr3_aa | cdr3_nt
TRBJ1-6 | many | TRBD1 | TRBV4-3 | CASSQEVRGHNSPLHF | TGCGCCAGCAGCCAAGAGGTCAGGGGGCATAATTCACCCCTCCACTTT
TRBJ2-7 | few | TRBD2 | TRBV11-2 | CASSLEAGGFYEQYF | TGTGCCAGCAGCTTAGAAGCGGGGGGATTCTACGAGCAGTACTTC
TRBJ1-1 | NA | NA | TRBV12-3/TRBV12-4 | CASSSYRAAFF | TGTGCCAGCAGTTCCTACAGGGCGGCTTTCTTT
TRBJ2-1 | NA | TRBD2 | TRBV7-2 | CASSLSGGVGKNEQFF | TGTGCCAGCAGCTTATCTGGGGGGGTCGGGAAAAATGAGCAGTTCTTC
TRBJ1-4 | few | NA | TRBV11-2 | CASSSPGAQREKLFF | TGTGCCAGCAGCTCCCCCGGAGCCCAGCGTGAAAAACTGTTTTTT
TRBJ2-1 | few | NA | TRBV6-6 | CASSYGTASYNEQFF | TGTGCCAGCAGTTACGGGACTGCCTCCTACAATGAGCAGTTCTTC
TRBJ1-5 | NA | NA | TRBV28 | CASRSEGPTSYSNQPQHF | TGTGCCAGCAGATCCGAGGGACCGACCTCTTATAGCAATCAGCCCCAGCATTTT
TRBJ2-5 | few | NA | TRBV14 | CASSDLNQETQYF | TGTGCCAGCAGCGACCTAAACCAAGAGACCCAGTACTTC
TRBJ2-3 | NA | TRBD1 | TRBV28 | CATRQGYDTQYF | TGTGCCACCCGACAGGGTTACGATACGCAGTATTTT
TRBJ1-1 | NA | TRBD1 | TRBV29-1 | CSVVGQGKDGEAFF | TGCAGCGTTGTAGGACAGGGCAAGGATGGTGAAGCTTTCTTT
TRBJ1-2 | NA | TRBD1 | TRBV7-8 | CASSPGQALVNGYTF | TGTGCCAGCAGCCCGGGACAGGCACTCGTAAATGGCTACACCTTC
TRBJ2-1 | many | TRBD1 | TRBV5-1 | CASSSDTTGGGEQFF | TGCGCCAGCAGCTCTGATACCACAGGGGGCGGTGAGCAGTTCTTC
TRBJ1-2 | NA | NA | TRBV24-1 | CATSDRYRAHGYTF | TGTGCCACCAGTGACCGTTACAGGGCCCATGGCTACACCTTC
TRBJ1-2 | few | NA | TRBV20-1 | CSARDWGRDGYTF | TGCAGTGCTAGAGACTGGGGGAGGGATGGCTACACCTTC
TRBJ2-5 | NA | TRBD1 | TRBV5-4 | CASSLQGALETQYF | TGTGCCAGCAGCTTACAGGGGGCGCTGGAGACCCAGTACTTC
TRBJ1-1 | NA | NA | TRBV6-2/TRBV6-3 | CASSGTLNTEAFF | TGTGCCAGCAGCGGGACATTGAACACTGAAGCTTTCTTT
TRBJ1-1 | NA | NA | TRBV2 | CASSEVGEAFF | TGTGCCAGCAGTGAAGTCGGAGAAGCTTTCTTT
TRBJ1-2 | few | NA | TRBV7-8 | CASSLDRTTYGYTF | TGTGCCAGCAGCTTAGATCGCACGACTTATGGCTACACCTTC
TRBJ2-1 | once | TRBD2 | TRBV6-5 | CASSYVGGDEQFF | TGTGCCAGCAGTTACGTCGGGGGGGATGAGCAGTTCTTC
TRBJ2-5 | few | NA | TRBV10-3 | CATAGENVETQYF | TGTGCCACGGCCGGGGAGAACGTGGAGACCCAGTACTTC
TRBJ1-6 | NA | TRBD1 | TRBV25-1 | CASAAGGNSPLHF | TGTGCGTCGGCGGCAGGGGGTAATTCACCCCTCCACTTT
TRBJ2-2 | few | NA | TRBV12-3/TRBV12-4 | CASRVGVMNTGELFF | TGTGCCAGCAGGGTCGGGGTGATGAACACCGGGGAGCTGTTTTTT
TRBJ2-2 | NA | TRBD1 | TRBV7-9 | CASSLGQDWELFF | TGTGCCAGCAGCCTTGGACAGGATTGGGAGCTGTTTTTT
TRBJ2-3 | NA | NA | TRBV11-2 | CASSRGPFTDTQYF | TGTGCCAGCAGCCGGGGGCCGTTCACAGATACGCAGTATTTT
TRBJ2-3 | few | TRBD2 | TRBV7-2 | CASSFIAGGPMDTQYF | TGTGCCAGCAGCTTTATAGCGGGGGGGCCAATGGATACGCAGTATTTT
TRBJ2-7 | NA | TRBD2 | TRBV7-9 | CASSPASGGDPYEQYF | TGTGCCAGCAGCCCAGCATCGGGAGGGGACCCTTACGAGCAGTACTTC
TRBJ1-2 | few | NA | TRBV10-3 | CAISGSRQESYGYTF | TGTGCCATCAGTGGTTCCCGACAGGAAAGCTATGGCTACACCTTC
TRBJ1-4 | NA | NA | TRBV7-6 | CASSPYEDEKLFF | TGTGCCAGCAGCCCCTATGAGGATGAAAAACTGTTTTTT
TRBJ2-2 | NA | TRBD2 | TRBV7-2 | CASSFPRGLSGELFF | TGTGCCAGCAGCTTTCCGCGGGGGTTGTCCGGGGAGCTGTTTTTT
TRBJ1-1 | few | NA | TRBV7-3 | CASSPTVMNTEAFF | TGTGCCAGCAGCCCGACAGTTATGAACACTGAAGCTTTCTTT
TRBJ2-4 | few | TRBD1 | TRBV5-1 | CASSSSGGGVLAKNIQYF | TGCGCCAGCAGCTCATCAGGGGGCGGGGTACTAGCCAAAAACATTCAGTACTTC
TRBJ1-1 | NA | NA | TRBV20-1 | CSAREGIHTEAFF | TGCAGTGCTAGAGAAGGGATTCACACTGAAGCTTTCTTT
TRBJ2-1 | few | TRBD2 | TRBV20-1 | CSARRRGGPYNEQFF | TGCAGTGCGAGACGCCGGGGGGGCCCATACAATGAGCAGTTCTTC
TRBJ1-5 | few | NA | TRBV7-2 | CASSLYNNQPQHF | TGTGCCAGCAGCTTATACAACAATCAGCCCCAGCATTTT
TRBJ2-1 | many | NA | TRBV4-3 | CASSQERYNEQFF | TGCGCCAGCAGCCAAGAGAGATACAATGAGCAGTTCTTC
TRBJ2-7 | many | TRBD2 | TRBV3-1 | CASSQDIAGDTFYEQYF | TGTGCCAGCAGCCAAGATATAGCGGGGGATACTTTCTACGAGCAGTACTTC
TRBJ2-5 | NA | NA | TRBV24-1 | CATSDLSQGETQYF | TGTGCCACCAGTGATTTGAGTCAGGGCGAGACCCAGTACTTC
TRBJ2-7 | NA | TRBD1 | TRBV6-5 | CASSYFQGAGEQYF | TGTGCCAGCAGTTACTTCCAGGGGGCAGGCGAGCAGTACTTC
TRBJ2-1 | NA | NA | TRBV6-5 | CASRTGPYNEQFF | TGTGCCAGCAGGACAGGTCCATACAATGAGCAGTTCTTC
TRBJ1-1 | NA | TRBD1 | TRBV11-3 | CASSPRDSMNTEAFF | TGTGCCAGCAGCCCGAGGGACAGTATGAACACTGAAGCTTTCTTT
TRBJ2-5 | NA | NA | TRBV5-6 | CASSIRKPYQETQYF | TGTGCCAGCAGCATCCGAAAACCTTACCAAGAGACCCAGTACTTC
TRBJ2-5 | few | TRBD2 | TRBV29-1 | CSVEVAGGRKAQYF | TGCAGCGTTGAAGTAGCGGGGGGCCGAAAGGCCCAGTACTTC
TRBJ2-7 | few | NA | TRBV7-2 | CASSLGPRYEQYF | TGTGCCAGCAGCTTAGGTCCCAGATACGAGCAGTACTTC
TRBJ1-1 | NA | NA | TRBV27 | CASSLGTGANTEAFF | TGTGCCAGCAGTTTGGGTACGGGGGCAAACACTGAAGCTTTCTTT
TRBJ1-5 | NA | NA | TRBV3-1 | CASSQDIQGAQHF | TGTGCCAGCAGCCAAGATATTCAAGGGGCCCAGCATTTT
TRBJ2-3 | NA | NA | TRBV19 | CASRPSDYTDTQYF | TGTGCCAGCCGACCGTCGGATTACACAGATACGCAGTATTTT
TRBJ2-2 | many | NA | TRBV6-2/TRBV6-3 | CASTSTGELFF | TGTGCCAGCACCTCCACCGGGGAGCTGTTTTTT
TRBJ2-5 | NA | NA | TRBV24-1 | CATSDWETQYF | TGTGCCACCAGTGATTGGGAGACCCAGTACTTC
TRBJ2-7 | NA | TRBD1 | TRBV7-2 | CASSPWDRVHEQYF | TGTGCCAGCAGCCCCTGGGACAGGGTCCACGAGCAGTACTTC
TRBJ2-3 | many | NA | TRBV5-1 | CASSSPGADTQYF | TGCGCCAGCAGCTCGCCGGGCGCAGATACGCAGTATTTT
TRBJ2-5 | NA | NA | TRBV6-2/TRBV6-3 | CASSYRKETQYF | TGTGCCAGCAGTTACAGGAAAGAGACCCAGTACTTC
TRBJ1-3 | NA | NA | TRBV7-2 | CASSLAGWGNTIYF | TGTGCCAGCAGCTTAGCGGGGTGGGGAAACACCATATATTTT
TRBJ2-5 | NA | TRBD1 | TRBV5-1 | CASSEAYRGRKETQYF | TGCGCCAGCAGCGAGGCCTACAGGGGGCGTAAAGAGACCCAGTACTTC